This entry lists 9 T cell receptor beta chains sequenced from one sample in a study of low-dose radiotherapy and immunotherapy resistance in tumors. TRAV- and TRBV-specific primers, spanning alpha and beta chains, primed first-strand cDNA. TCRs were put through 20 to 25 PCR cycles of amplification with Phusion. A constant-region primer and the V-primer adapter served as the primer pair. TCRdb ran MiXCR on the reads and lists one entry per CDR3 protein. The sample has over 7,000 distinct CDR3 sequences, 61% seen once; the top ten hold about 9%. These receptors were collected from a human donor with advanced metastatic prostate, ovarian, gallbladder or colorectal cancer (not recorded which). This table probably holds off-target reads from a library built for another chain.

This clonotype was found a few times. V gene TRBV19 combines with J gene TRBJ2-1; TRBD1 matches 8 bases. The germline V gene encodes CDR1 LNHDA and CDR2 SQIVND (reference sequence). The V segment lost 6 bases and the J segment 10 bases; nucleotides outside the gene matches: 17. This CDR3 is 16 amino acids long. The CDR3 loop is CASRSIIAQGAGEQFF. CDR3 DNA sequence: TGTGCCAGTAGATCAATCATTGCCCAGGGGGCAGGGGAGCAGTTCTTC.

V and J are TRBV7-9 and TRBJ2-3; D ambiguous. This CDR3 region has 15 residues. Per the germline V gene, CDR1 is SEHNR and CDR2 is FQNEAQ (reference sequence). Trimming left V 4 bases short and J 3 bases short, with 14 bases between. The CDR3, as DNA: TGTGCCAGCAGCTCTGGCCGGATAGGGACAGATACGCAGTATTTT. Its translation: CASSSGRIGTDTQYF.

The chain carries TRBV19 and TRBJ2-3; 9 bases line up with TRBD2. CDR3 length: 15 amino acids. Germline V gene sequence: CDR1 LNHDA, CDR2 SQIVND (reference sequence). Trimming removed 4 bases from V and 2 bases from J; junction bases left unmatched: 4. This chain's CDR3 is CASSTSGKATDTQYF. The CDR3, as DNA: TGTGCCAGTAGTACTAGCGGGAAGGCCACAGATACGCAGTATTTT.

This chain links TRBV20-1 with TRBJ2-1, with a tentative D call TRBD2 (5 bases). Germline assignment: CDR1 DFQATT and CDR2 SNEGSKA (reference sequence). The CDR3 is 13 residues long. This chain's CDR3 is CRTSPDSYNEQFF. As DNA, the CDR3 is TGCAGAACTAGTCCTGACTCCTACAATGAGCAGTTCTTC.

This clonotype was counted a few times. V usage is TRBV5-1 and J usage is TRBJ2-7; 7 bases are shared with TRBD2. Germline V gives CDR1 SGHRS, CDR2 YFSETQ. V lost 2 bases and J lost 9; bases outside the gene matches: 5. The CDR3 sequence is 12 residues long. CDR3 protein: CASSFAGVGQYF. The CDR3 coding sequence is TGCGCCAGCAGCTTTGCGGGGGTGGGGCAGTACTTC.

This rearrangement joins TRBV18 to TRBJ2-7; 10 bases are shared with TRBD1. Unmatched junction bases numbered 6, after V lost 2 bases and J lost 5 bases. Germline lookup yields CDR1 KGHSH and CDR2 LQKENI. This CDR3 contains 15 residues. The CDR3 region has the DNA TGTGCCAGCTCACCAAGGGGACAGGGGATCCACGAGCAGTACTTC. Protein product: CASSPRGQGIHEQYF.

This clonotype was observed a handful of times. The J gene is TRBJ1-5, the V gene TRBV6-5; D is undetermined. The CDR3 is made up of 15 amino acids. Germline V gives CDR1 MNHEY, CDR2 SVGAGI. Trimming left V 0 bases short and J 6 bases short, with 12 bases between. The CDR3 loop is CASSYSMAGGQPQHF. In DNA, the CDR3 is TGTGCCAGCAGTTACTCGATGGCAGGAGGTCAGCCCCAGCATTTT.

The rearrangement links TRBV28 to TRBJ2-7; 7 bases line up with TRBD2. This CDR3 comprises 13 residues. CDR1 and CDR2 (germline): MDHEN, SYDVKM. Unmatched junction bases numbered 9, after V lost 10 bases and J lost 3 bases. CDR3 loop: CATRLGTNYEQYF. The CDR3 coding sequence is TGTGCCACCCGTTTGGGGACTAACTACGAGCAGTACTTC.

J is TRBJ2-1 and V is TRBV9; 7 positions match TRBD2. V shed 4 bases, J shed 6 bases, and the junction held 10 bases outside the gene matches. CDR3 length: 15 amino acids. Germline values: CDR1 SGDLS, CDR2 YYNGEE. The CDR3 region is CASSLGGSFRNEQFF. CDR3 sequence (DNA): TGTGCCAGCAGCCTAGGCGGGAGCTTTCGCAATGAGCAGTTCTTC.